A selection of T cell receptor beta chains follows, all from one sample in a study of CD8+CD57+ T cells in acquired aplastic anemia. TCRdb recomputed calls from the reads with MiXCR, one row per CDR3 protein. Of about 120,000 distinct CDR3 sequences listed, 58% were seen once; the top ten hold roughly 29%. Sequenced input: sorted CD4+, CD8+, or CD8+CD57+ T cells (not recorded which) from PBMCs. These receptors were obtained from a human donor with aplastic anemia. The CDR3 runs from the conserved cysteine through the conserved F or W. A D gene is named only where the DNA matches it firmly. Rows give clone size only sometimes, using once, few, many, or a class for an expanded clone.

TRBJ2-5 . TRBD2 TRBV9 CASSVGPSGSEETQYF TGTGCCAGCAGCGTAGGTCCTAGCGGGAGTGAAGAGACCCAGTACTTC
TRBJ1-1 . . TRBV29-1 CSLGLVGRYTEAFF TGCAGCTTAGGATTAGTTGGGAGGTACACTGAAGCTTTCTTT
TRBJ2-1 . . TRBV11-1 CASSLDSSSYNEQFF TGTGCCAGCAGCTTAGACTCGAGCTCCTACAATGAGCAGTTCTTC
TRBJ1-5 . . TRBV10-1 CASSDPNQPQHF TGCGCCAGCAGTGACCCCAATCAGCCCCAGCATTTT
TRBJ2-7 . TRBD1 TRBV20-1 CSATRQGGSYEQYF TGCAGTGCTACCCGACAGGGCGGATCCTACGAGCAGTACTTC
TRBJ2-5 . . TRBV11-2 CASSFLTFVGTSLYAQETQYF TGTGCCAGCAGCTTCCTAACGTTCGTTGGGACCAGCCTCTATGCACAAGAGACCCAGTACTTC
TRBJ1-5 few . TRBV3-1 CASSQELQGQPQHF TGTGCCAGCAGCCAAGAACTACAGGGCCAGCCCCAGCATTTT
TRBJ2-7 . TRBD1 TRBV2 CASRGTGGRYEQYF TGTGCCAGCAGGGGGACAGGGGGCCGCTACGAGCAGTACTTC
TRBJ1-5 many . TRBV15 CATSRVRGSNQPQHF TGTGCCACCAGCAGAGTGAGGGGTAGCAATCAGCCCCAGCATTTT
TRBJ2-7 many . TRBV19 CASSISGSNYEQYF TGTGCCAGTAGTATAAGTGGGAGTAACTACGAGCAGTACTTC
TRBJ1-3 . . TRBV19 CASSIAGGPLNTIYF TGTGCCAGTAGTATAGCCGGGGGACCTTTGAACACCATATATTTT
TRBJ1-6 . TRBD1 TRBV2 CASRRGQGTSPLHF TGTGCCAGCCGCAGGGGACAGGGGACTTCACCCCTCCACTTT
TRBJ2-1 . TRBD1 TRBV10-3 CASSASDPGQGRYNEQFF TGTGCCAGCAGTGCCTCAGACCCGGGACAGGGGCGCTACAATGAGCAGTTCTTC
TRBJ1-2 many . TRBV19 CASSETAFGYTF TGTGCCAGTAGTGAGACAGCTTTCGGCTACACCTTC
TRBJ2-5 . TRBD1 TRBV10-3 CAISRQGQETQYF TGTGCCATCAGCCGACAGGGTCAAGAGACCCAGTACTTC
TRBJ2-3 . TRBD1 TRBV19 CASSERQGGRGTDTQYF TGTGCCAGTAGTGAACGACAGGGGGGGCGAGGCACAGATACGCAGTATTTT
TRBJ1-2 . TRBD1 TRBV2 CASSDQGALGYTF TGTGCCAGCAGTGACCAGGGGGCTTTAGGCTACACCTTC
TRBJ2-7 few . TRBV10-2 CASSESTGATYEQYF TGCGCCAGCAGTGAGTCGACGGGGGCGACCTACGAGCAGTACTTC
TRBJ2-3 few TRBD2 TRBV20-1 CSARDGSSGISDTQYF TGCAGTGCTAGAGATGGGAGTAGCGGGATTTCAGATACGCAGTATTTT
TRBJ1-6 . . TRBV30 CAWSGAGAAKYSPLHF TGTGCCTGGAGTGGGGCCGGGGCAGCCAAGTATTCACCCCTCCACTTT
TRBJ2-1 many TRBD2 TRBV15 CATSRGTSGVNEQFF TGTGCCACCAGCAGAGGGACTAGCGGAGTCAATGAGCAGTTCTTC
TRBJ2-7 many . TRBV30 CAWSEGGEQYF TGTGCCTGGAGTGAAGGCGGCGAGCAGTACTTC
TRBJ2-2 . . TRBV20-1 CSARDGRRVTATGELFF TGCAGTGCTAGAGACGGTCGGAGGGTAACAGCCACCGGGGAGCTGTTTTTT
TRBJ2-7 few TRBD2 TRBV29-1 CSATLAGLSYEQYF TGCAGCGCAACCCTAGCGGGCCTATCCTACGAGCAGTACTTC
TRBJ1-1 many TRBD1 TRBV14 CASSLTGGGEAFF TGTGCCAGCAGCCTTACAGGGGGCGGGGAAGCTTTCTTT
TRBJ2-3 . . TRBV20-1 CSARAGAGTDTQYF TGCAGTGCTAGAGCAGGGGCAGGCACAGATACGCAGTATTTT
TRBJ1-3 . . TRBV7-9 CASSLEPGNTIYF TGTGCCAGCAGCTTAGAACCTGGAAACACCATATATTTT
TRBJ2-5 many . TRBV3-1 CASSSPSQETQYF TGTGCCAGCAGCTCTCCGTCCCAAGAGACCCAGTACTTC
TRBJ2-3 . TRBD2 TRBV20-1 CSATVGSGGPDTQYF TGCAGTGCTACCGTTGGGTCGGGGGGGCCAGATACGCAGTATTTT
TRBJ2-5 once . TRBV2 CASSDRTETQYF TGTGCCAGCAGTGACAGAACCGAGACCCAGTACTTC
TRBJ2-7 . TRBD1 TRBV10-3 CATSLGQGQGRGYEQYF TGTGCCACCTCCTTAGGGCAGGGACAGGGGAGAGGCTACGAGCAGTACTTC
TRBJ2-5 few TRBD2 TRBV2 CASGGGEETQYF TGTGCCAGTGGGGGGGGGGAAGAGACCCAGTACTTC
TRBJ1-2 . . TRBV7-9 CASSPGPSYGYTF TGTGCCAGCAGCCCCGGTCCGTCCTATGGCTACACCTTC
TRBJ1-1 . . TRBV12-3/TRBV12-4 CASSWGGEAFF TGTGCCAGCAGTTGGGGGGGTGAAGCTTTCTTT
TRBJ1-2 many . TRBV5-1 CASSLNGREKEGYTF TGCGCCAGCAGCTTGAATGGCAGGGAGAAGGAGGGCTACACCTTC
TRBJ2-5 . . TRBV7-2 CASSLVGGETQYF TGTGCCAGCAGCTTAGTTGGGGGGGAGACCCAGTACTTC
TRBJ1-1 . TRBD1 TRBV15 CATSTAGGRAEAFF TGTGCCACCAGTACTGCAGGGGGCCGGGCTGAAGCTTTCTTT
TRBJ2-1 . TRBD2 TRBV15 CATSRGGRGDYNEQFF TGTGCCACCAGCAGGGGCGGGAGGGGTGACTACAATGAGCAGTTCTTC
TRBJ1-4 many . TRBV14 CASSQDGVLKKLFF TGTGCCAGCAGCCAAGATGGAGTCTTGAAAAAACTGTTTTTT
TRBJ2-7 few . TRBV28 CASSLIRLSTYEQYF TGTGCCAGCAGTTTAATCCGACTATCGACCTACGAGCAGTACTTC
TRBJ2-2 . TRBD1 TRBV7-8 CASSLAYRGTGELFF TGTGCCAGCAGCTTAGCCTACAGGGGCACCGGGGAGCTGTTTTTT
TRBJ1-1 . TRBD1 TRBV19 CATTLKGAGEAFF TGTGCCACCACCCTCAAGGGGGCCGGTGAAGCTTTCTTT
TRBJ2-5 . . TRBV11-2 CASSLQAKRETQYF TGTGCCAGCAGCTTACAGGCAAAGCGAGAGACCCAGTACTTC
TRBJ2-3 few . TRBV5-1 CASSPRRNPSTDTQYF TGCGCCAGCAGCCCCCGCCGCAACCCAAGCACAGATACGCAGTATTTT
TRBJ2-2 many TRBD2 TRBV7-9 CASSGLAGEGTGELFF TGTGCCAGCAGCGGATTAGCGGGAGAAGGCACCGGGGAGCTGTTTTTT
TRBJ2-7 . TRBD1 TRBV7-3 CASSPTGGWHEQYF TGTGCCAGCAGCCCGACAGGGGGCTGGCACGAGCAGTACTTC
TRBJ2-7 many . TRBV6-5 CASSYLDGTAYEQYF TGTGCCAGCAGTTATTTGGACGGGACTGCCTACGAGCAGTACTTC
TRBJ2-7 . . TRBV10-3 CASSYRASSYEQYF TGTGCCAGCAGTTACAGGGCGAGCTCCTACGAGCAGTACTTC
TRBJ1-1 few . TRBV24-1 CATSDLEQAGTNTEALF TGTGCCACCAGTGATTTAGAACAGGCAGGGACGAACACTGAAGCTCTCTTT
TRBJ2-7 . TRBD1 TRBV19 CASSMDRGYEQYF TGTGCCAGTAGTATGGACAGGGGGTACGAGCAGTACTTC
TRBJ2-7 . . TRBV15 CATSRVGVHEQYF TGTGCCACCAGCAGAGTTGGGGTCCACGAGCAGTACTTC
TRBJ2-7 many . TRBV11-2 CASSQSRNHPYEQYF TGTGCCAGCAGCCAATCGAGGAATCACCCCTACGAGCAGTACTTC
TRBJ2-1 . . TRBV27 CASSFYTSGYNEQFF TGTGCCAGCAGTTTCTACACCTCAGGGTACAATGAGCAGTTCTTC
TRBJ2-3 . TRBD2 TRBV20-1 CSPLGGLAVLDTQYF TGCAGTCCCCTAGGGGGACTAGCTGTATTGGATACGCAGTATTTT